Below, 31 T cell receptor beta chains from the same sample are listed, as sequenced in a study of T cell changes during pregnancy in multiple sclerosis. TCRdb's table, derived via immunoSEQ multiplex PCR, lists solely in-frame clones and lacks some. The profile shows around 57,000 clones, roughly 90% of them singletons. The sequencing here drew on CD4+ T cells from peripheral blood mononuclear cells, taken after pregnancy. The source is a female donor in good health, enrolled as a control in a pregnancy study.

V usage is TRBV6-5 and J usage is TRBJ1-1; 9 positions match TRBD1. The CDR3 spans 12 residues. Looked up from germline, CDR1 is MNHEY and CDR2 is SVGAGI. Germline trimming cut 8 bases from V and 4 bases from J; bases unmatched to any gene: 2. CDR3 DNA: TGTGCCAGCGGGGACAGGGTCACTGAAGCTTTCTTT. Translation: CASGDRVTEAFF.

The CDR3 sequence is CSVEERGSEQFF. DNA of the CDR3: TGCAGCGTTGAAGAGCGAGGGAGTGAGCAGTTCTTC. The rearrangement uses TRBV29-1 and TRBJ2-1; perhaps TRBD2 as D (5 bases). Germline V CDR1 and CDR2: SQVTM, ANQGSEA. Trimming cost V 0 bases and J 9 bases, with 9 bases left between them. This CDR3 comprises 12 residues.

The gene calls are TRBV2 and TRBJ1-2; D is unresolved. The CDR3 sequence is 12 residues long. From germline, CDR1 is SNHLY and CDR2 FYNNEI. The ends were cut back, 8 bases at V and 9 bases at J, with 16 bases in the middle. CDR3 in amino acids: CASSGGETSYTF. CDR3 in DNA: TGTGCCAGCTCCGGCGGGGAGACAAGCTACACCTTC.

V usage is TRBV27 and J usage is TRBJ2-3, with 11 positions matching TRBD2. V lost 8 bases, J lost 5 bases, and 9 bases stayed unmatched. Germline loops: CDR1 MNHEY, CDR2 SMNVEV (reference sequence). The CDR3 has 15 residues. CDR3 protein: CASGISGGARDTQYF. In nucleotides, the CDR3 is TGTGCCAGCGGTATTAGCGGGGGGGCTCGAGATACGCAGTATTTT.

CDR3 nucleotides: TGTGCCAGCAGCTCCCGGGACAGGGTTCACACTGAAGCTTTCTTT. It translates to CASSSRDRVHTEAFF. The V and J genes are TRBV7-2 and TRBJ1-1, with 9 bases that match TRBD1. The CDR3 spans 15 residues. Looked up from germline, CDR1 is SGHTA and CDR2 is FQGNSA. Trimming removed 4 bases from V and 3 bases from J; junction bases left unmatched: 6.

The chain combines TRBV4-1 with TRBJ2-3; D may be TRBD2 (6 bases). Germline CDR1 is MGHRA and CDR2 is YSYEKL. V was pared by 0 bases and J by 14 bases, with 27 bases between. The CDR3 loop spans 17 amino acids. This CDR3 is CASSQDRSGGALYVLYF. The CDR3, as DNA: TGCGCCAGCAGCCAAGATCGTAGTGGAGGGGCACTTTATGTGCTGTATTTT.

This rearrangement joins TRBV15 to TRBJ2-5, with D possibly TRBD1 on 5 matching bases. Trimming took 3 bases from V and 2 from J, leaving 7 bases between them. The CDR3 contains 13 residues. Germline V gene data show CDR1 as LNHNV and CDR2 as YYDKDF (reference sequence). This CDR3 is CATSSRAQETQYF. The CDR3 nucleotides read TGTGCCACCAGCAGCAGGGCTCAAGAGACCCAGTACTTC.

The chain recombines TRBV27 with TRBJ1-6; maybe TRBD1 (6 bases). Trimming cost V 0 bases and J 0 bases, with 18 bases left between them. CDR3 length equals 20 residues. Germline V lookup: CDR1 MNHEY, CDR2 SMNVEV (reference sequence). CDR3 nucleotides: TGTGCCAGCAGTTTATCGACCCCGGACAGCTGGCCCTCCTATAATTCACCCCTCCACTTT. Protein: CASSLSTPDSWPSYNSPLHF.

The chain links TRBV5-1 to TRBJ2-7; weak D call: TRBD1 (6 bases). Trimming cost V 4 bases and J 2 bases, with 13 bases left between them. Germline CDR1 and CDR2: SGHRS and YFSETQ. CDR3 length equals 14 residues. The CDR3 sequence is CASSRFDRTYEQYF. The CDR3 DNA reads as TGCGCCAGCAGCCGATTTGACAGGACCTACGAGCAGTACTTC.

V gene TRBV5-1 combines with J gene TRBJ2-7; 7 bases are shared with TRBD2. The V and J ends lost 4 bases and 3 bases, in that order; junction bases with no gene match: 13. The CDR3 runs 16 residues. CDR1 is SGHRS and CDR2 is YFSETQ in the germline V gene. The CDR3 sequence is CASSDGPSGVGYEQYF. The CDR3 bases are TGCGCCAGCAGCGATGGTCCAAGCGGGGTAGGCTACGAGCAGTACTTC.

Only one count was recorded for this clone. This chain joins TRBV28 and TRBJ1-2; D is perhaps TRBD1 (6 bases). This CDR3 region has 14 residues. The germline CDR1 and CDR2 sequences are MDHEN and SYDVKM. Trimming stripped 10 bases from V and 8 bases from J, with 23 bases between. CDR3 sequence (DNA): TGTGCCACCGTCCGAGAACAGGGTCGTCAGGGCTACACCTTC. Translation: CATVREQGRQGYTF.

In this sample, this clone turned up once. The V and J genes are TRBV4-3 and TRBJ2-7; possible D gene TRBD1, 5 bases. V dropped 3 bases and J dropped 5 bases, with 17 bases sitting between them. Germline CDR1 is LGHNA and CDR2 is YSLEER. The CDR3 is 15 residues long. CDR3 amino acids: CASSQGPGRVHEQYF. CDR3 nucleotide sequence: TGCGCCAGCAGCCAGGGCCCTGGCAGGGTCCACGAGCAGTACTTC.

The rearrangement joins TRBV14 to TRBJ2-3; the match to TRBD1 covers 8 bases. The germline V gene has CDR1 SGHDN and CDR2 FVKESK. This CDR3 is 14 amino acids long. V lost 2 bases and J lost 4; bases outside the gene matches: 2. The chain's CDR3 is CASSQPTGADTQYF. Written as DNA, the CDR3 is TGTGCCAGCAGCCAACCGACAGGGGCAGATACGCAGTATTTT.

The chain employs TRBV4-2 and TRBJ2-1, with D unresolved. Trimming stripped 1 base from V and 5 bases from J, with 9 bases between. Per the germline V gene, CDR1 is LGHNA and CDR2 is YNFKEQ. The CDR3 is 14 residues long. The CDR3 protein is CASSQVGPDNEQFF. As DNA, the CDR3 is TGTGCCAGCAGCCAAGTTGGTCCGGACAATGAGCAGTTCTTC.

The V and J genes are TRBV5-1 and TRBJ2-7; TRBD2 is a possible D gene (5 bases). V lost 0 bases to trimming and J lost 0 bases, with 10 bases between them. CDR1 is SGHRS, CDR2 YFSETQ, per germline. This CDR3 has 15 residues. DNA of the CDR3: TGCGCCAGCAGCTTGGCTACGGGGATCTCCTACGAGCAGTACTTC. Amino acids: CASSLATGISYEQYF.

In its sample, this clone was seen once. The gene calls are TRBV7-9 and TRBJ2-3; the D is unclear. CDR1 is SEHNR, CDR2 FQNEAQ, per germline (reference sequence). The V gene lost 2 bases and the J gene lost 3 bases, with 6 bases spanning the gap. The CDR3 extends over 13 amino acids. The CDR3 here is CASSLSFTDTQYF. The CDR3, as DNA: TGTGCCAGCAGCTTATCTTTTACAGATACGCAGTATTTT.

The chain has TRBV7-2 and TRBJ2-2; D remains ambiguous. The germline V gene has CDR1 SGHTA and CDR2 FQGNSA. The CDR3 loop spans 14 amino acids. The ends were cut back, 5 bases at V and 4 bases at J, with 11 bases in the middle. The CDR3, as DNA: TGTGCCAGCAGCCCAAGAGGTGGCACCGGGGAGCTGTTTTTT. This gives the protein CASSPRGGTGELFF.

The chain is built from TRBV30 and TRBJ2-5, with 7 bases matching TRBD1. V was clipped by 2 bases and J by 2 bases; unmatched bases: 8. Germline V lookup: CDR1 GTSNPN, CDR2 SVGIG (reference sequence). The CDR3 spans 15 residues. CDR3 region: CAWSRQGPLQETQYF. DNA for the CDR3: TGTGCCTGGAGTAGACAGGGCCCTTTACAAGAGACCCAGTACTTC. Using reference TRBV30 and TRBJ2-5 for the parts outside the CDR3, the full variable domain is SQTIHQWPATLVQPVGSPLSLECTVEGTSNPNLYWYRQAAGRGLQLLFYSVGIGQISSEVPQNLSASRPQDRQFILSSKKLLLSDSGFYLCAWSRQGPLQETQYFGPGTRLLVL.

The CDR3 sequence is CASSSDRQETQYF. The CDR3, as DNA: TGTGCCAGCAGCTCGGACAGACAAGAGACCCAGTACTTC. This chain connects TRBV7-2 to TRBJ2-5, with D possibly matching TRBD1 (6 bases). Trimming left V 4 bases short and J 2 bases short, with 8 bases between. This CDR3 has 13 residues. Germline V lookup: CDR1 SGHTA, CDR2 FQGNSA.

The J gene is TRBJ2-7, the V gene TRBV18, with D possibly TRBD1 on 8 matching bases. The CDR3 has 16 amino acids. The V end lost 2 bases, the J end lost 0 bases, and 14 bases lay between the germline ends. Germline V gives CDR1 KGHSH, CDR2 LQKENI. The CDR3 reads CASSPSTGGVSYEQYF. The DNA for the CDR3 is TGTGCCAGCTCACCATCTACAGGGGGGGTCTCCTACGAGCAGTACTTC.

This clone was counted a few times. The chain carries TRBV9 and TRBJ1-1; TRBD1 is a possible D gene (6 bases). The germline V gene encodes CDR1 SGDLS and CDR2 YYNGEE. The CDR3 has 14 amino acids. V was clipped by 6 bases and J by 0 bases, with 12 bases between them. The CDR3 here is CASTRWDMNTEAFF. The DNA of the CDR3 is TGTGCCAGCACCCGGTGGGACATGAACACTGAAGCTTTCTTT.

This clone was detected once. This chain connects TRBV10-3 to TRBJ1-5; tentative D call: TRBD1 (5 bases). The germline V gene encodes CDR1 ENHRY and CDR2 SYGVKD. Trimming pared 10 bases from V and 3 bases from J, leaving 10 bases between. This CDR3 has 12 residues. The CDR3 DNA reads TGTGCCACCGGCGGGGCCAATCAGCCCCAGCATTTT. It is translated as CATGGANQPQHF.

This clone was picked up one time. DNA of the CDR3: TGTGCCAGCACCGTCAGGTCAGGGGGAAACACTGAAGCTTTCTTT. Translating gives CASTVRSGGNTEAFF. The chain uses TRBV28 and TRBJ1-1, with 7 bases identical to TRBD1. From germline, CDR1 is MDHEN and CDR2 SYDVKM. This CDR3 comprises 15 residues. The J segment lost 2 bases and the V segment lost 7 bases, leaving 10 bases of the junction unmatched.

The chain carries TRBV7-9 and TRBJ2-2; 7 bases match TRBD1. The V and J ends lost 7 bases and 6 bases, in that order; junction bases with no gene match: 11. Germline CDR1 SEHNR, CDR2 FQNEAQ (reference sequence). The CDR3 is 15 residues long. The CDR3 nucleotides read TGTGCCAGCAACACGGGACAGCTTGAAGCCGGGGAGCTGTTTTTT. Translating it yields CASNTGQLEAGELFF.

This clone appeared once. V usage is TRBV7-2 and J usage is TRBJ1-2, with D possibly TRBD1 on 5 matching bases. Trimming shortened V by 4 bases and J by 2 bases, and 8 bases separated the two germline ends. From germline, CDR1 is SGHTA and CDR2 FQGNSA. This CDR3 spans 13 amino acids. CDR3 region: CASSSDKNYGYTF. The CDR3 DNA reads TGTGCCAGCAGCTCGGACAAGAACTATGGCTACACCTTC.

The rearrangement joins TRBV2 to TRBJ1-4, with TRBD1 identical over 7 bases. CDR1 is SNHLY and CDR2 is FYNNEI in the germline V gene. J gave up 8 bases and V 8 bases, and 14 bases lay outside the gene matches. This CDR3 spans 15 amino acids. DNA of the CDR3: TGTGCCAGCCTCCGGCCGGGACAGCCTCAAGAAAAACTGTTTTTT. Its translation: CASLRPGQPQEKLFF.

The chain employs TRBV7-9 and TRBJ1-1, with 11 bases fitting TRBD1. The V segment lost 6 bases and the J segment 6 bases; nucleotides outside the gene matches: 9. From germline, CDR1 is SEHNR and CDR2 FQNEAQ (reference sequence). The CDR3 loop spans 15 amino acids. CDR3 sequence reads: CASSGQGASEAEAFF. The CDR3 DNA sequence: TGTGCCAGCAGTGGACAGGGGGCGAGTGAGGCTGAAGCTTTCTTT. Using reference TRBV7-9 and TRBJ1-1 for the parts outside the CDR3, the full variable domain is DTGVSQNPRHKITKRGQNVTFRCDPISEHNRLYWYRQTLGQGPEFLTYFQNEAQLEKSRLLSDRFSAERPKGSFSTLEIQRTEQGDSAMYLCASSGQGASEAEAFFGQGTRLTVV.

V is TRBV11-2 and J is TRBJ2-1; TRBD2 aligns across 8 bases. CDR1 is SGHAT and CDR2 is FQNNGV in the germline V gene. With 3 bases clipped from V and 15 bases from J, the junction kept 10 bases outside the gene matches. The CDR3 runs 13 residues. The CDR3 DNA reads TGTGCCAGCAGCTTCGTACCGGGACTAGGGGGGTTCTTC. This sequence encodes CASSFVPGLGGFF.

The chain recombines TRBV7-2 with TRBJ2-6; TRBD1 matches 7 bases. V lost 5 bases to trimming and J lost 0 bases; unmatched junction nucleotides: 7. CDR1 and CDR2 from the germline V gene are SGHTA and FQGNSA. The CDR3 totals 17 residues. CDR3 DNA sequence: TGTGCCAGCAGCGGGATGGGACAGACCTCTGGGGCCAACGTCCTGACTTTC. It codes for CASSGMGQTSGANVLTF.

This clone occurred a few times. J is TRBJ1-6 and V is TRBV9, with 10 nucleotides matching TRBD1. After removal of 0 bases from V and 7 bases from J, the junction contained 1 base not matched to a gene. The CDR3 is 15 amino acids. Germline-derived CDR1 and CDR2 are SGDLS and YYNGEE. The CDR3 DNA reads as TGTGCCAGCAGCGTAGTGGACAGGGGGAATTCACCCCTCCACTTT. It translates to CASSVVDRGNSPLHF.

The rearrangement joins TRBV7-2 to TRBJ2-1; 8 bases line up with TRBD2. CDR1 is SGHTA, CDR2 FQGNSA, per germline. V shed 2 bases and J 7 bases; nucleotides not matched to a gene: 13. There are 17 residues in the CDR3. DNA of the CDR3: TGTGCCAGCAGCTTATTGCGGGGGGCCGTCCTTGGGAATGAGCAGTTCTTC. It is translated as CASSLLRGAVLGNEQFF.